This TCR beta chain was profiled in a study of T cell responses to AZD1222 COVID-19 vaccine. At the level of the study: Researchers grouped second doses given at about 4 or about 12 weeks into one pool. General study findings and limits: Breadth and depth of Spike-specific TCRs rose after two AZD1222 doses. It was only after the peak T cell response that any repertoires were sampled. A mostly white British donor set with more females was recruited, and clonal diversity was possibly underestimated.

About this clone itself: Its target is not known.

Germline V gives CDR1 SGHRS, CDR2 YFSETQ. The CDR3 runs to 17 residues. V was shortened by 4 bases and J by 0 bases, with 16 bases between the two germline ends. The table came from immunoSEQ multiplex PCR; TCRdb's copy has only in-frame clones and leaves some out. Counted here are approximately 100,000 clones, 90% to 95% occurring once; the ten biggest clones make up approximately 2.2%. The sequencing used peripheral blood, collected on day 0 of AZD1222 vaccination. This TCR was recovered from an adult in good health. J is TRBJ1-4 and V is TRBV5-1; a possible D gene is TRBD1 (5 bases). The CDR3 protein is CASSTNEGTATNEKLFF. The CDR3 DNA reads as TGCGCCAGCAGCACGAATGAGGGGACTGCAACTAATGAAAAACTGTTTTTT.